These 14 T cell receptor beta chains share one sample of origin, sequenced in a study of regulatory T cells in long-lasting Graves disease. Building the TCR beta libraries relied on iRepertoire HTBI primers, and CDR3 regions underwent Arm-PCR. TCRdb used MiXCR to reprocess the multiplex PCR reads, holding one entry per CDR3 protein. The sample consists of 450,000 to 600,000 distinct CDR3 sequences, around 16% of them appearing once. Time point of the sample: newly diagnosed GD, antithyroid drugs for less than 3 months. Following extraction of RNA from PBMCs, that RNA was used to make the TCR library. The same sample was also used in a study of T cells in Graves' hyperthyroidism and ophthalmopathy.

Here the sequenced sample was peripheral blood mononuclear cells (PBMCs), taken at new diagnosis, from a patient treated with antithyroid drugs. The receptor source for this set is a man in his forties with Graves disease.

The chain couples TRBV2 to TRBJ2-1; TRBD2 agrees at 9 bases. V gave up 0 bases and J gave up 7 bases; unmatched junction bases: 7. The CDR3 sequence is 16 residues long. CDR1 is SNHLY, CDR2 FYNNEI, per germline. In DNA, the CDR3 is TGTGCCAGCAGTGAAGCGCGGCTAGCGGGAAAGAATGAGCAGTTCTTC. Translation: CASSEARLAGKNEQFF.

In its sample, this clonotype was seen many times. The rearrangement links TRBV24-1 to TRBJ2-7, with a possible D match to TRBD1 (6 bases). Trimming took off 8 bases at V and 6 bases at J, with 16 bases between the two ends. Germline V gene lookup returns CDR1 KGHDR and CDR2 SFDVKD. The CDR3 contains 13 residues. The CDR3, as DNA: TGTGCCACCACAGACAGGTTGGGGCTCGAGCAGTACTTC. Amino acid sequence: CATTDRLGLEQYF.

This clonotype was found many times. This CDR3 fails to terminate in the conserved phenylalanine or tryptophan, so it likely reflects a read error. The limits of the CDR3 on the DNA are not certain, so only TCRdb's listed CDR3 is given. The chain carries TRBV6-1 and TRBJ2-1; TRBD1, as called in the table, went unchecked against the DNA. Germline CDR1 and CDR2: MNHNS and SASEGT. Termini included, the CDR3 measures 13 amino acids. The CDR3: CASSIGEGAREEI.

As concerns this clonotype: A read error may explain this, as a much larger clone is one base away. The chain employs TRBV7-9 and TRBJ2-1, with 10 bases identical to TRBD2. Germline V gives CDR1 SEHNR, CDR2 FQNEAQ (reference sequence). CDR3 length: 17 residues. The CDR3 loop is CASSPSGRVSSYNELFF. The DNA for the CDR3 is TGTGCCAGCAGCCCGAGCGGGAGGGTCAGCTCCTACAATGAGCTGTTCTTC.

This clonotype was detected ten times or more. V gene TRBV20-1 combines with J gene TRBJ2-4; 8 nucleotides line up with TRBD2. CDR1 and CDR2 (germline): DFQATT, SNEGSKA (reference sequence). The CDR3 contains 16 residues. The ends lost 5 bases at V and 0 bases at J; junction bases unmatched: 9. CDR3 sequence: CSADRASGLAKNIQYF. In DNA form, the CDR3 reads TGCAGTGCTGACCGGGCTAGCGGGCTAGCCAAAAACATTCAGTACTTC.

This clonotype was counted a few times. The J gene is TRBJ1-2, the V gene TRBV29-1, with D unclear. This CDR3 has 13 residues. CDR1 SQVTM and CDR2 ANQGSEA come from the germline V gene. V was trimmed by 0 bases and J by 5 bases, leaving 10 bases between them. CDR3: CSVEDPLRYGYTF. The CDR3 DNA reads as TGCAGCGTTGAAGATCCCCTCCGGTATGGCTACACCTTC. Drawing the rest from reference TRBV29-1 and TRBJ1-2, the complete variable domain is SAVISQKPSRDICQRGTSLTIQCQVDSQVTMMFWYRQQPGQSLTLIATANQGSEATYESGFVIDKFPISRPNLTFSTLTVSNMSPEDSSIYLCSVEDPLRYGYTFGSGTRLTVV.

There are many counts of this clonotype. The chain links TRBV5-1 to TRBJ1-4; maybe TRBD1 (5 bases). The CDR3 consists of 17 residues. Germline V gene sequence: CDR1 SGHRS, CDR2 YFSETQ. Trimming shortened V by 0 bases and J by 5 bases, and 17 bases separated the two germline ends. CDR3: CASSLDPPGTGNEKLFF. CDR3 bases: TGCGCCAGCAGCTTGGATCCACCCGGGACGGGGAATGAAAAACTGTTTTTT.

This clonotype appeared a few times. This CDR3 reads CSARAGGYEQYF. For the CDR3, the DNA is TGCAGTGCTAGAGCCGGGGGCTACGAGCAGTACTTC. The gene calls are TRBV20-1 and TRBJ2-7; D is perhaps TRBD2 (6 bases). V was clipped by 1 base and J by 3 bases, with 7 bases between them. Germline V gene lookup returns CDR1 DFQATT and CDR2 SNEGSKA (reference sequence). The CDR3 consists of 12 residues.

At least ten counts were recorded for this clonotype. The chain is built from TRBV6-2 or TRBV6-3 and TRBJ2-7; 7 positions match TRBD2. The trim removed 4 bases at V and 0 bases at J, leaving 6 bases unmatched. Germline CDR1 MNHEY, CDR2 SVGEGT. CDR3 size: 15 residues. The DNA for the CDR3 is TGTGCCAGCAGTTCTACTAGCGTACCCTCCTACGAGCAGTACTTC. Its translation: CASSSTSVPSYEQYF.

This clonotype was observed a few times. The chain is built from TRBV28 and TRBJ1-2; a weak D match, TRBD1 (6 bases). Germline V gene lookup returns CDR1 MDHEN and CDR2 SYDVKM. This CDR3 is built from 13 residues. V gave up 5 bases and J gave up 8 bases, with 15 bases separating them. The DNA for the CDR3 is TGTGCCAGCAGTCCTACCGGGGGCAGGGGCTACACCTTC. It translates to CASSPTGGRGYTF.

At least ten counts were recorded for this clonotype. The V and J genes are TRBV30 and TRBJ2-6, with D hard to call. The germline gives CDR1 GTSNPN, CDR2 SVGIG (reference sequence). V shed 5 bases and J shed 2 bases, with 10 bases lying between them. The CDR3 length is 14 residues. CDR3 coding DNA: TGTGCCTGGGCCCCCCCCCCTGGGGCCAACGTCCTGACTTTC. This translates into CAWAPPPGANVLTF.

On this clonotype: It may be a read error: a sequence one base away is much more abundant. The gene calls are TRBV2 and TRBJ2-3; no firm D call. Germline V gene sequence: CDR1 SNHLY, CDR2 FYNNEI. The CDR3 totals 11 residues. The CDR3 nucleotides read TGTGCCAACAGTGAATTGGTTACGCAGTATTTT. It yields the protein CANSELVTQYF. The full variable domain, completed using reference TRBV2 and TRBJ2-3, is EPEVTQTPSHQVTQMGQEVILRCVPISNHLYFYWYRQILGQKVEFLVSFYNNEISEKSEIFDDQFSVERPDGSNFTLKIRSTKLEDSAMYFCANSELVTQYFGPGTRLTVL.

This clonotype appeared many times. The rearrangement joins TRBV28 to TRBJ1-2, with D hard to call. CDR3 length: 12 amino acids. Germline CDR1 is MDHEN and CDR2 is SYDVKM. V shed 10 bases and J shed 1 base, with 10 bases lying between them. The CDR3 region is CAIHGSNYGYTF. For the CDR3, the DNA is TGTGCCATACACGGTAGTAACTATGGCTACACCTTC.

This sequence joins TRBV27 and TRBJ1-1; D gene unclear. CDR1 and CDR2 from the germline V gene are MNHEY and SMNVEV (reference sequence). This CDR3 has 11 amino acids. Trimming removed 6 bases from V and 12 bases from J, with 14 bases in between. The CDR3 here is CASSRKGDTFF. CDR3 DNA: TGTGCCAGCAGCCGCAAGGGCGACACTTTCTTT.